This T cell receptor (beta chain) was recovered during a study of cytomegalovirus exposure and HLA in healthy donors. Study-wide background: In terms of ancestry, the Caucasian-associated cluster contained roughly four fifths of the approximately 430 genotyped donors. Study-wide findings and caveats: Compared with the roughly 700-donor mean, an Asian-associated ancestry cluster reportedly had fewer N-insertions, according to a later analysis. It was in a later analysis that TCR association rates were seen to vary by HLA locus, highest for DRB1 and lowest for HLA-C. Accounts indicate the classifier identified cytomegalovirus status with strong specificity and sensitivity.

As regards this clone: The antigen is undetermined.

The CDR3 has 15 residues. V lost 0 bases to trimming and J lost 2 bases, with 11 bases between them. Germline CDR1 SGDLS, CDR2 YYNGEE. The PCR made use of 60 Vbeta and 13 Jbeta primers. Some clones are missing from TCRdb's copy, which holds only in-frame ones; the method was immunoSEQ multiplex PCR. Seen here are about 120,000 clones, around 80% observed once, and the top ten hold 2% to 3%. The V call is TRBV9, the J call TRBJ2-5; tentatively, D is TRBD1 (5 bases). The receptor's source is a female donor in good health and CMV-seronegative. The sequenced sample consisted of PBMCs. The DNA of the CDR3 is TGTGCCAGCAGCGTAGAGGGGCGGAGACAAGAGACCCAGTACTTC. Translating it yields CASSVEGRRQETQYF.